Following are 9 T cell receptor beta chains from one sample sequenced in a study of blood T cell repertoires in COVID-19. TCRdb's table, derived via immunoSEQ multiplex PCR, lists solely in-frame clones and lacks some. The sample includes 70,000 to 75,000 clones, about four fifths of them seen just once. The sample comprised peripheral blood. These receptors were obtained from a woman aged 70 to 79 with acute or convalescent COVID-19.

The chain uses TRBV27 and TRBJ2-7; 10 bases align to TRBD1. Trimming took 1 base from V and 4 from J; bases not matched to a gene: 7. This CDR3 contains 16 residues. CDR1 is MNHEY, CDR2 SMNVEV, per germline (reference sequence). In DNA form, the CDR3 reads TGTGCCAGCAGTTTATACCCCCGGGACAGGGGATACGAGCAGTACTTC. This translates into CASSLYPRDRGYEQYF.

CDR3 in amino acids: CAWSPGYFTEAFF. CDR3 DNA: TGTGCCTGGAGCCCAGGGTATTTTACTGAAGCTTTCTTT. The V gene is TRBV30, the J gene TRBJ1-1; D might be TRBD1 (5 bases). The CDR3 sequence is 13 residues long. Between the trimmed V and J ends, which lost 3 bases and 5 bases, there was a span of 13 bases. Germline V gives CDR1 GTSNPN, CDR2 SVGIG (reference sequence).

The chain couples TRBV28 to TRBJ1-5; 9 bases agree with TRBD1. The V gene end was trimmed by 4 bases and the J gene end by 6 bases; junction bases not matched to a gene: 7. Germline CDR1 is MDHEN and CDR2 is SYDVKM. The CDR3 length is 15 residues. DNA of the CDR3: TGTGCCAGCAGTTCGGCCGGGACAGGGCGTCAGCCCCAGCATTTT. Translating gives CASSSAGTGRQPQHF.

V gene TRBV5-8 combines with J gene TRBJ2-7, with D tentatively TRBD2 (7 bases). The CDR3 loop spans 15 amino acids. Trimming shortened V by 4 bases and J by 2 bases, and 16 bases separated the two germline ends. Germline lookup yields CDR1 SGHTS and CDR2 YDEGEE. The DNA for the CDR3 is TGTGCCAGCAGCCGCCGGGGGGCGGGGGCCTACGAGCAGTACTTC. It encodes CASSRRGAGAYEQYF.

This chain uses TRBV3-1 (or the pseudogene TRBV3-2) with TRBJ1-6; the D is unclear. From germline, CDR1 is LGHDT and CDR2 YNNKEL (reference sequence). The CDR3 totals 17 residues. Trimming pared 3 bases from V and 3 bases from J, leaving 15 bases between. CDR3: CASSHQGRGNYNSPLHF. The CDR3 nucleotides read TGTGCCAGCAGCCACCAAGGGCGGGGAAACTATAATTCACCCCTCCACTTT.

This clone was counted a few times. The chain combines TRBV3-1 (or the pseudogene TRBV3-2) with TRBJ2-7, with 8 nucleotides matching TRBD2. The J segment lost 7 bases and the V segment lost 4 bases, leaving 9 bases of the junction unmatched. Germline loops: CDR1 LGHDT, CDR2 YNNKEL (reference sequence). This CDR3 contains 14 residues. CDR3 region: CASSRGLGVGEQYF. CDR3 coding DNA: TGTGCCAGCAGCCGGGGACTAGGGGTGGGGGAGCAGTACTTC.

This chain connects TRBV28 to TRBJ1-1; D is undetermined. V was shortened by 2 bases and J by 0 bases, with 10 bases between the two germline ends. This CDR3 has 15 amino acids. In germline, CDR1 is MDHEN, CDR2 SYDVKM. The CDR3 nucleotides read TGTGCCAGCAGTTTAGGAGGGCCCATGAACACTGAAGCTTTCTTT. This codes for CASSLGGPMNTEAFF.

In this sample, this clone turned up once. J is TRBJ1-5 and V is TRBV28, with D maybe TRBD1 (5 bases). Per germline, CDR1 MDHEN and CDR2 SYDVKM. CDR3 size: 17 residues. Deletions cut 2 bases from V and 6 bases from J, with 20 bases between. The chain's CDR3 is CASSLDLGQGGAQPQHF. In DNA form, the CDR3 reads TGTGCCAGCAGTTTAGACCTCGGTCAGGGTGGGGCTCAGCCCCAGCATTTT.

There are a few counts of this clone. J is TRBJ2-3 and V is TRBV5-1, with D possibly being TRBD1 (6 bases). The CDR3 spans 16 residues. Germline CDR1 is SGHRS and CDR2 is YFSETQ. Trimming took 2 bases from V and 1 from J, leaving 14 bases between them. For the CDR3, the DNA is TGCGCCAGCAGCTTTAGACAGGTGGGGGGCACAGATACGCAGTATTTT. Residues: CASSFRQVGGTDTQYF.